This TCR beta chain is from a study of blood T cell repertoires in COVID-19. For the study at large: The cDNA or gDNA used as material had been derived from T cells, B-cell-depleted T cells, or PBMCs.

How the authors handled the data: Researchers report that nucleated cell counts were estimated from reference gene primer amplification. Method: immunoSEQ multiplex PCR; TCRdb's copy keeps in-frame clones and lacks some. The V and J calls and the clone size are those of that table, but D and trimming were determined from the DNA. The repertoire has 150,000 to 200,000 clones, around 82% of them found once; the top ten carry around 6.1%. Which cohort a participant joined came from the clinical history participants gave. Recovered status in Cohort 3 required two negative PCRs, clearance, or symptom resolution. The receptor comes from a man between 40 and 49 years old who had recovered from COVID-19. The material sequenced was PBMCs or T cells enriched from blood (not recorded which).

DNA for the CDR3: TGTGCCAGCAGACCCCCCGAGACAGGTCGCGCTGGCTACACCTTC. Translated: CASRPPETGRAGYTF. This rearrangement joins TRBV6-5 to TRBJ1-2; weak D call: TRBD1 (6 bases). Trimming removed 6 bases from V and 7 bases from J, with 21 bases in between. Germline V CDR1 and CDR2: MNHEY, SVGAGI. The CDR3 has 15 amino acids.